Below, 13 T cell receptor beta chains from the same sample are listed, as sequenced in a study of shared clonotypes between healthy human individuals. Produced via immunoSEQ multiplex PCR; TCRdb's table is partial and in-frame only. The data contain around 690,000 clones, around 91% of them singletons. Sequenced sample: memory CD8+ T cells from PBMCs. Subset indicated: CD45RO+ cells pooled with CCR7-negative TemRA cells. These receptors were taken from a man younger than 35 in good health. Some clones in this sample may be carry-over from other donors' samples.

The chain recombines TRBV9 with TRBJ2-1; D remains ambiguous. Germline assignment: CDR1 SGDLS and CDR2 YYNGEE. V was shortened by 0 bases and J by 3 bases, with 13 bases between the two germline ends. The CDR3 spans 16 residues. In DNA form, the CDR3 reads TGTGCCAGCAGCGTAGAGTCGGCGGCCGACTACAATGAGCAGTTCTTC. This gives the protein CASSVESAADYNEQFF.

The rearrangement uses TRBV27 and TRBJ2-7; TRBD1 is a possible D gene (5 bases). CDR1 is MNHEY and CDR2 is SMNVEV in the germline V gene (reference sequence). This CDR3 is built from 14 residues. Trimming left V 3 bases short and J 3 bases short, with 12 bases between. DNA for the CDR3: TGTGCCAGCAGTTTGGGCAGGGATTTCTACGAGCAGTACTTC. This codes for CASSLGRDFYEQYF.

The rearrangement uses TRBV5-6 and TRBJ2-5; the match to TRBD2 covers 7 bases. The CDR3 is 13 residues long. CDR1 and CDR2 from the germline V gene are SGHDT and YYEEEE. V lost 0 bases, J lost 7 bases, and 3 bases stayed unmatched. CDR3 region: CASSLVWEGTQYF. CDR3 coding DNA: TGTGCCAGCAGCTTGGTCTGGGAGGGGACCCAGTACTTC.

The chain couples TRBV18 to TRBJ2-4; the D is unclear. The CDR3 is 13 residues long. The V gene's germline CDR1 is KGHSH and CDR2 LQKENI. Trimming left V 4 bases short and J 0 bases short, with 4 bases between. The CDR3 bases are TGTGCCAGCTCACGTTTAGCCAAAAACATTCAGTACTTC. The encoded protein is CASSRLAKNIQYF.

The genes are TRBV27 and TRBJ2-7; maybe TRBD2 (5 bases). CDR1 is MNHEY, CDR2 SMNVEV, per germline (reference sequence). The CDR3 loop spans 13 amino acids. Deletions cut 3 bases from V and 0 bases from J, with 6 bases between. CDR3 protein: CASSFTSSYEQYF. DNA for the CDR3: TGTGCCAGCAGTTTCACTAGCTCCTACGAGCAGTACTTC.

The V gene is TRBV9, the J gene TRBJ2-7; TRBD2 agrees at 13 bases. The V gene's germline CDR1 is SGDLS and CDR2 YYNGEE. The CDR3 sequence is 15 residues long. Losses at the gene ends were 0 bases for V and 5 bases for J; bases not matched to a gene: 2. The CDR3 region is CASSVGTSGSNEQYF. The CDR3 DNA is TGTGCCAGCAGCGTAGGGACTAGCGGGAGTAACGAGCAGTACTTC.

The V gene is TRBV28, the J gene TRBJ2-3, with D possibly TRBD2 on 6 matching bases. The length of the CDR3 is 13 residues. The germline CDR1 and CDR2 sequences are MDHEN and SYDVKM. V was clipped by 8 bases and J by 4 bases, with 13 bases between them. CDR3: CASPTRPSDTQYF. Written as DNA, the CDR3 is TGTGCCAGCCCGACTAGACCTTCAGATACGCAGTATTTT.

The chain links TRBV19 to TRBJ1-5; D ambiguous. The CDR3 totals 14 residues. The germline V gene encodes CDR1 LNHDA and CDR2 SQIVND (reference sequence). V was shortened by 3 bases and J by 6 bases, with 12 bases between the two germline ends. CDR3: CASSIGGHGQPQHF. CDR3 nucleotides: TGTGCCAGTAGTATTGGCGGGCACGGTCAGCCCCAGCATTTT.

The CDR3 sequence is CASSLGTSGFYEQYF. The CDR3 DNA reads as TGTGCCAGTAGCTTGGGAACTAGCGGGTTCTACGAGCAGTACTTC. This chain links TRBV19 with TRBJ2-7, with 9 bases matching TRBD2. CDR1 LNHDA and CDR2 SQIVND come from the germline V gene (reference sequence). This CDR3 spans 15 amino acids. V was pared by 6 bases and J by 3 bases, with 9 bases of the junction left unmatched.

The chain is built from TRBV2 and TRBJ2-3, with D possibly TRBD1 on 6 matching bases. The germline CDR1 and CDR2 sequences are SNHLY and FYNNEI. The length of the CDR3 is 16 residues. Trimming shortened V by 6 bases and J by 0 bases, and 16 bases separated the two germline ends. CDR3 sequence (DNA): TGTGCCAGCAGAGCCGTAGGGGGTCTAAGCACAGATACGCAGTATTTT. Its protein product is CASRAVGGLSTDTQYF.

This sequence joins TRBV10-1 and TRBJ2-3; 9 bases line up with TRBD2. CDR1 and CDR2 from the germline V gene are WNHNN and SYGVQD (reference sequence). The V and J ends lost 5 bases and 8 bases, in that order; junction bases with no gene match: 14. This CDR3 is built from 16 residues. The DNA of the CDR3 is TGCGCCAGCAGTAATCGGAGAGCGGGAGGCTATACTACGCAGTATTTT. Amino acid sequence: CASSNRRAGGYTTQYF.

DNA of the CDR3: TGTGCCAGCAGAACGAGCGGGAGGTGGGAGACCCAGTACTTC. Protein sequence: CASRTSGRWETQYF. V is TRBV27 and J is TRBJ2-5; 9 positions match TRBD2. The V gene end was trimmed by 6 bases and the J gene end by 5 bases; junction bases not matched to a gene: 7. CDR1 and CDR2 (germline): MNHEY, SMNVEV (reference sequence). The length of the CDR3 is 14 residues.

The chain couples TRBV7-9 to TRBJ2-1; 8 positions match TRBD2. V lost 5 bases, J lost 10 bases, and 16 bases stayed unmatched. Looked up from germline, CDR1 is SEHNR and CDR2 is FQNEAQ (reference sequence). This CDR3 is 16 amino acids long. The CDR3 here is CASSPGGVAGTIEQFF. Written as DNA, the CDR3 is TGTGCCAGCAGCCCAGGCGGAGTAGCGGGGACAATAGAGCAGTTCTTC.